These 10 T cell receptor beta chains came from one sample sequenced in a study of OX40 agonist ivuxolimab in advanced cancers. TCRdb's table, derived via immunoSEQ multiplex PCR, lists solely in-frame clones and lacks some. The table records about 83,000 clones, about nine tenths of them present only once. This sample comprised CD4+ or CD8+ T cells sorted from blood, obtained in a trial of the OX40 agonist ivuxolimab. These receptors were obtained from an adult with an advanced solid tumor such as melanoma, head and neck, liver or kidney cancer.

The chain recombines TRBV5-1 with TRBJ2-5; D possibly corresponds to TRBD1 (6 bases). V lost 2 bases and J lost 3, with 20 bases in between. There are 17 residues in the CDR3. The V gene's germline CDR1 is SGHRS and CDR2 YFSETQ. The CDR3 DNA sequence: TGCGCCAGCAGCTTAAGCACAGGGACGGGAAGAGAAGAGACCCAGTACTTC. Translated: CASSLSTGTGREETQYF. Filled out from reference TRBV5-1 and TRBJ2-5, the complete variable domain reads KAGVTQTPRYLIKTRGQQVTLSCSPISGHRSVSWYQQTPGQGLQFLFEYFSETQRNKGNFPGRFSGRQFSNSRSEMNVSTLELGDSALYLCASSLSTGTGREETQYFGPGTRLLVL.

The chain couples TRBV28 to TRBJ2-5; D gene uncertain. Germline V lookup: CDR1 MDHEN, CDR2 SYDVKM. V shed 7 bases and J shed 5 bases, with 14 bases lying between them. CDR3 length equals 13 residues. The CDR3 loop is CASTPAPPETQYF. CDR3 coding DNA: TGTGCCAGCACCCCAGCACCACCGGAGACCCAGTACTTC.

This clone showed up just a few times. The chain carries TRBV9 and TRBJ1-6, with D possibly being TRBD1 (6 bases). The V and J ends lost 4 bases and 8 bases respectively, with 19 bases between them. The CDR3 sequence is 16 residues long. Germline V lookup: CDR1 SGDLS, CDR2 YYNGEE. CDR3 in amino acids: CASSRSEDRFYSPLHF. The CDR3 nucleotides read TGTGCCAGCAGCAGATCGGAGGACAGATTTTATTCACCCCTCCACTTT.

The chain has TRBV6-1 and TRBJ1-6; D is unresolved. CDR3 length: 16 residues. The germline V gene has CDR1 MNHNS and CDR2 SASEGT. V lost 0 bases, J lost 9 bases, and 15 bases lay in between. The CDR3 nucleotides are TGTGCCAGCAGTGAAGCAGGGAACGGGATAATTTCACCCCTCCACTTT. This sequence encodes CASSEAGNGIISPLHF.

The chain carries TRBV5-1 and TRBJ1-1, with 7 bases fitting TRBD1. The J segment lost 1 base and the V segment lost 0 bases, leaving 6 bases of the junction unmatched. Germline lookup yields CDR1 SGHRS and CDR2 YFSETQ. The CDR3 has 16 amino acids. CDR3 sequence reads: CASSLEVAGGNTEAFF. The CDR3 DNA sequence: TGCGCCAGCAGCTTGGAGGTTGCAGGGGGGAACACTGAAGCTTTCTTT. Full variable domain (remainder filled in from reference TRBV5-1 and TRBJ1-1): KAGVTQTPRYLIKTRGQQVTLSCSPISGHRSVSWYQQTPGQGLQFLFEYFSETQRNKGNFPGRFSGRQFSNSRSEMNVSTLELGDSALYLCASSLEVAGGNTEAFFGQGTRLTVV.

CDR3 region: CSASTGYGYTF. The CDR3 nucleotides are TGCAGTGCTAGCACAGGGTATGGCTACACCTTC. This chain uses TRBV20-1 with TRBJ1-2; D is possibly TRBD1 (6 bases). Germline CDR1 reads DFQATT; CDR2 reads SNEGSKA (reference sequence). The CDR3 is made up of 11 amino acids. Between the trimmed V and J ends, which lost 3 bases and 5 bases, there was a span of 7 bases.

The chain uses TRBV7-9 and TRBJ2-4; D might be TRBD2 (6 bases). The CDR3 runs to 14 residues. The V and J ends lost 5 bases and 7 bases respectively, with 15 bases between them. The germline V gene encodes CDR1 SEHNR and CDR2 FQNEAQ (reference sequence). Here the CDR3 DNA reads TGTGCCAGCAGCCTCCCCGGGACTTGGAACATTCAGTACTTC. Protein: CASSLPGTWNIQYF. The whole variable domain, filled in from reference TRBV7-9 and TRBJ2-4, reads DTGVSQNPRHKITKRGQNVTFRCDPISEHNRLYWYRQTLGQGPEFLTYFQNEAQLEKSRLLSDRFSAERPKGSFSTLEIQRTEQGDSAMYLCASSLPGTWNIQYFGAGTRLSVL.

The chain couples TRBV5-1 to TRBJ2-2, with 11 bases aligning to TRBD1. Per germline, CDR1 SGHRS and CDR2 YFSETQ. After removal of 4 bases from V and 6 bases from J, the junction contained 5 bases not matched to a gene. The CDR3 is 15 residues long. The CDR3 spells CASSLRDRGAGELFF. CDR3 nucleotide sequence: TGCGCCAGCAGCCTACGGGACAGGGGGGCCGGGGAGCTGTTTTTT.

The chain recombines TRBV29-1 with TRBJ2-7; a possible D gene is TRBD2 (6 bases). The length of the CDR3 is 14 residues. CDR1 and CDR2 (germline): SQVTM, ANQGSEA. V lost 4 bases and J lost 5, with 18 bases in between. CDR3 in amino acids: CSVVGDRSGDEQYF. For the CDR3, the DNA is TGCAGCGTTGTAGGGGACCGATCGGGGGACGAGCAGTACTTC.

The chain recombines TRBV2 with TRBJ2-5; possibly TRBD1 or TRBD2 for D (6 bases each). CDR3 length: 16 amino acids. CDR1 and CDR2 (germline): SNHLY, FYNNEI. With 0 bases removed from V and 4 bases from J, the gap between germline ends came to 15 bases. CDR3 in amino acids: CASSEAPGAKAETQYF. The CDR3 nucleotides read TGTGCCAGCAGTGAAGCACCGGGGGCGAAGGCAGAGACCCAGTACTTC.